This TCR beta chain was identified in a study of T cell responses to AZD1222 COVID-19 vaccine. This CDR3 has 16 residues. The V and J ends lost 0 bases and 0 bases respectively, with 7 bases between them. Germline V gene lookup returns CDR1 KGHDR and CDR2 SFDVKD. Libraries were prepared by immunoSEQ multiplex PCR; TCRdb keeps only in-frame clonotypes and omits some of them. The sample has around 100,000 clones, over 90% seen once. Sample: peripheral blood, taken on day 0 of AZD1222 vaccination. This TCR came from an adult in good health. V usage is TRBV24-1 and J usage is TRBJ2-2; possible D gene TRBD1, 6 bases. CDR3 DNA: TGTGCCACCAGTGATTTGCGGGACACGAACACCGGGGAGCTGTTTTTT. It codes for CATSDLRDTNTGELFF.